The T cell receptor beta chain under discussion was sequenced for a study of blood T cell repertoires in COVID-19 (dated by TCRdb to 2018 to 2021). Notes on the research overall: Samples from collaborators originated in the United States, Italy and Spain and spanned both the acute and convalescent phases of COVID-19. The material from the prospective study consisted of cDNA or gDNA derived from T cells, B-cell-depleted T cells, or PBMCs. Deeply sampled blood TCRbeta repertoires from subjects exposed to, actively infected with, or recovered from COVID-19 were included in the dataset. A freely available public database, intended as a resource for researchers studying the immune response to SARS-CoV-2, is where the repertoires were released. The samples were drawn from two sources: the first 160 participants of the ongoing ImmuneRACE study, and approximately 1,300 subjects contributed by 6 global collaborators. A de-identified subject ID, COVID-19 status, age in years and sex were almost always included in the sample metadata. Where available, HLA class I and class II types were taken from metadata supplied by the sample provider and were not determined by assay-based typing.

Reading from cysteine to phenylalanine, the CDR3 counts 15 amino acids. The sequence is cut down to CDR3 DNA, 45 bases in frame from base 1. The germline V gene gives CDR1 as SGHNT and CDR2 as YENEEA. V is cut by 5 bases and J by 0 bases, and the space between the germline ends is 13 bases. Samples from volunteer blood donors who had recovered from COVID-19 were contributed by a second Seattle source. Each collaborating institution followed its own protocols to collect whole blood in K2EDTA tubes. For TCRbeta analysis, collaborators shipped samples as frozen whole blood, isolated PBMCs, or DNA extracted from either of those sample types. Worth noting for this clone: Its antigen is not yet known. The record has no base qualities; no much larger clone is one base away.

Points the paper makes about the study in general: The quantity of clinical and demographic metadata differed by source and by participant and was supplied without curation.

TCRbeta CDR3 regions were amplified from genomic DNA using the immunoSEQ Assay, a bias-controlled multiplex PCR. On the study's bioinformatics: Nucleated cell counts per sample were estimated from amplification of reference gene primers within the assay. Sequence reads were collapsed and filtered to measure the absolute abundance of every unique TCRbeta CDR3 rearrangement. For each sample, productive Simpson clonality was calculated as the square root of Simpson's diversity index across productive rearrangements. TCRdb mirrors the immuneACCESS table, restricted to in-frame sequences. Some clones are absent from its copies; in checked studies, under half trace to an unresolved V gene, and the reason for the others is unknown. From that table come the V and J calls and clone size; the DNA was used to work out D and trimming. The sample contains around 300,000 clones, about nine tenths of them found a single time. Of the sample, approximately 0.85% is held by the ten largest clones.

The sequenced sample consisted of peripheral blood. This receptor chain uses TRBV11-3 and TRBJ1-1, and the D gene may be TRBD1, 6 bases matching. The TCR originated in a woman in her thirties or forties who had recovered from COVID-19. In nucleotide form, the sequence is TGTGCCAGCAGCCCTCTTGGACAGATGAACACTGAAGCTTTCTTT. This yields the protein CASSPLGQMNTEAFF. The full variable domain, with segments outside the CDR3 supplied by the reference TRBV11-3 and TRBJ1-1 proteins, appears as EAGVVQSPRYKIIEKKQPVAFWCNPISGHNTLYWYLQNLGQGPELLIRYENEEAVDDSQLPKDRFSAERLKGVDSTLKIQPAELGDSAVYLCASSPLGQMNTEAFFGQGTRLTVV.